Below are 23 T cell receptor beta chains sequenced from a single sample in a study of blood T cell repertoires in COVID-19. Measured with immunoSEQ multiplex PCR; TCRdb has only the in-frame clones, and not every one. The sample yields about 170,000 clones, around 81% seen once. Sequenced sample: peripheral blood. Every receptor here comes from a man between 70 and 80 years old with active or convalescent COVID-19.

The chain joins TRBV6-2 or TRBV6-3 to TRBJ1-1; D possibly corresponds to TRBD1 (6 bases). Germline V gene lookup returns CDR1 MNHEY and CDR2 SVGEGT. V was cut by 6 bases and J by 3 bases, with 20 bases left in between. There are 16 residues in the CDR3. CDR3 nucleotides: TGTGCCAGCAGCCCCGGGACACCGGGTCGGGACACTGAAGCTTTCTTT. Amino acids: CASSPGTPGRDTEAFF.

The CDR3 DNA reads as TGTGCCAGCAGCTTCAGACAGGCCGTGGAAAAACTGTTTTTT. Amino acid sequence: CASSFRQAVEKLFF. The chain uses TRBV5-5 and TRBJ1-4, with a possible D match to TRBD1 (6 bases). There are 14 residues in the CDR3. CDR1 is SGHKS and CDR2 is YYEKEE in the germline V gene (reference sequence). V was clipped by 2 bases and J by 8 bases, with 13 bases between them.

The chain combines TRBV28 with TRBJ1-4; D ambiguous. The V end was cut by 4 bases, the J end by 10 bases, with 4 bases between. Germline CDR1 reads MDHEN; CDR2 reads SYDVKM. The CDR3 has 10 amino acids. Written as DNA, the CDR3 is TGTGCCAGCAGTTCTTCAAAACTGTTTTTT. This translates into CASSSSKLFF.

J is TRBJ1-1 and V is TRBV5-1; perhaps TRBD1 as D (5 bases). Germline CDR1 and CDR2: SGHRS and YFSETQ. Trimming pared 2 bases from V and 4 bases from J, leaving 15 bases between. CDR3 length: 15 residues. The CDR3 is CASSFDGPRVTEAFF. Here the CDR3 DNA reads TGCGCCAGCAGCTTCGACGGACCCAGGGTCACTGAAGCTTTCTTT.

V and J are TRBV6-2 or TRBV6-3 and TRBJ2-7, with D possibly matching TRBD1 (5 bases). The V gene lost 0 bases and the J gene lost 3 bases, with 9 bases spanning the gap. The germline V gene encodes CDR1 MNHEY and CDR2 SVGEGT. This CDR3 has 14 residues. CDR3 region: CASSYSPDNYEQYF. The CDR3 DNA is TGTGCCAGCAGTTACTCCCCGGACAACTACGAGCAGTACTTC.

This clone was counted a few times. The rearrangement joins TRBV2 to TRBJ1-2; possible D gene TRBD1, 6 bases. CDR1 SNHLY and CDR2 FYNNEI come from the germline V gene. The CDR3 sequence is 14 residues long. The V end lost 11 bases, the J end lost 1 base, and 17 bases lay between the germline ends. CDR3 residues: CAWGRGEVNYGYTF. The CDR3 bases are TGTGCCTGGGGCAGGGGTGAGGTTAACTATGGCTACACCTTC. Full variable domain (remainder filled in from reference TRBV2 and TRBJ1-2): EPEVTQTPSHQVTQMGQEVILRCVPISNHLYFYWYRQILGQKVEFLVSFYNNEISEKSEIFDDQFSVERPDGSNFTLKIRSTKLEDSAMYFCAWGRGEVNYGYTFGSGTRLTVV.

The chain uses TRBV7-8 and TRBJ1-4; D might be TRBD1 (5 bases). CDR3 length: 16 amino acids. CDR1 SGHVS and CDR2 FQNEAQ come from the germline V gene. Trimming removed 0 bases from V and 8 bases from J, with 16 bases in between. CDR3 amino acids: CASSLAWGVRFEKLFF. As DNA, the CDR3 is TGTGCCAGCAGCTTAGCCTGGGGGGTTCGTTTCGAAAAACTGTTTTTT.

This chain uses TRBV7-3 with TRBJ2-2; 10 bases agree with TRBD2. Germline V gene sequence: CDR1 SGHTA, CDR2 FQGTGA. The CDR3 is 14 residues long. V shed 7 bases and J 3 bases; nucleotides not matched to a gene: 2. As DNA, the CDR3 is TGTGCCAGCAACCTAGCGGGAGACACCGGGGAGCTGTTTTTT. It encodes CASNLAGDTGELFF.

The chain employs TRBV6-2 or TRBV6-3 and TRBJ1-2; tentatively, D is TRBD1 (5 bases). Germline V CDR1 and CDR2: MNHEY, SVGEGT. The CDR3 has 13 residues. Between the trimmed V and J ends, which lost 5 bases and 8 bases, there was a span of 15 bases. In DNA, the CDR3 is TGTGCCAGCAGTCCGAGGGGAGGGGTCGGCTACACCTTC. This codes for CASSPRGGVGYTF.

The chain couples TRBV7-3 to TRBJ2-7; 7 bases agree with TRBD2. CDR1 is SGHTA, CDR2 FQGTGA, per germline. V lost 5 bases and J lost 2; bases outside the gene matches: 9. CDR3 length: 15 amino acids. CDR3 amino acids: CASSPSGGGPYEQYF. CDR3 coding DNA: TGTGCCAGCAGCCCCTCGGGAGGTGGTCCCTACGAGCAGTACTTC.

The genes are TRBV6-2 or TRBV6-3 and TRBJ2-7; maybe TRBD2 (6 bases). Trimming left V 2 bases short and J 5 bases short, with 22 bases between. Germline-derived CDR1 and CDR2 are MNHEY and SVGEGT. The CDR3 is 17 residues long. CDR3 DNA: TGTGCCAGCAGTTACCCATGGGGGACGAGGACTATGAACGAGCAGTACTTC. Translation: CASSYPWGTRTMNEQYF.

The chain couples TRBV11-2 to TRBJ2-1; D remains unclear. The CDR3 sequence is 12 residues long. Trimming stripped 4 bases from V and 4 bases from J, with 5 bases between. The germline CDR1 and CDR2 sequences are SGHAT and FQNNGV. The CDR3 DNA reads TGTGCCAGCAGCTCCAAATACAATGAGCAGTTCTTC. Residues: CASSSKYNEQFF.

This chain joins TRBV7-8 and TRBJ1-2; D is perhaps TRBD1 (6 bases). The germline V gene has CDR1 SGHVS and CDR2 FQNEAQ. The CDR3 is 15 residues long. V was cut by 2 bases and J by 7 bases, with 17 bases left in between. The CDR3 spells CASSLSHRVPLGYTF. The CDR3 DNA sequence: TGTGCCAGCAGCTTATCGCACAGGGTCCCCCTTGGCTACACCTTC.

The CDR3 DNA sequence: TGTGCCAGCAGCTTAGCCGGGAGTGCGTACAATGAGCAGTTCTTC. This translates into CASSLAGSAYNEQFF. The chain employs TRBV7-9 and TRBJ2-1; D possibly corresponds to TRBD2 (6 bases). CDR1 SEHNR and CDR2 FQNEAQ come from the germline V gene (reference sequence). The CDR3 spans 15 residues. V was cut by 0 bases and J by 4 bases, with 10 bases left in between.

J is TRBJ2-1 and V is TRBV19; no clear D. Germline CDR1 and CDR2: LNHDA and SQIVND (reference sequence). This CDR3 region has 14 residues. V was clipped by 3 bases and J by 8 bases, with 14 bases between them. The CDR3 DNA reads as TGTGCCAGTAGTATCTCGCAGGTGCAAGATGAGCAGTTCTTC. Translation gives CASSISQVQDEQFF.

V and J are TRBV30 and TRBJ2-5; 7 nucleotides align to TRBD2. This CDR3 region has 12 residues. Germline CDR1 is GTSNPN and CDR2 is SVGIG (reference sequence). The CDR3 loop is CAGGVEQETQYF. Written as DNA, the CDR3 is TGTGCGGGGGGGGTAGAACAAGAGACCCAGTACTTC. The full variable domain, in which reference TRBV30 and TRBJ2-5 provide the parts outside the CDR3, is SQTIHQWPATLVQPVGSPLSLECTVEGTSNPNLYWYRQAAGRGLQLLFYSVGIGQISSEVPQNLSASRPQDRQFILSSKKLLLSDSGFYLCAGGVEQETQYFGPGTRLLVL.

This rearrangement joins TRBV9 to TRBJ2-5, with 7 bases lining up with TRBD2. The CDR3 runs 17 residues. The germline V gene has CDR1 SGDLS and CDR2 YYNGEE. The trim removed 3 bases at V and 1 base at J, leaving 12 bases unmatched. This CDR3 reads CASSGGRAGTLQETQYF. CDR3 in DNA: TGTGCCAGCAGCGGGGGGAGGGCAGGGACCCTCCAAGAGACCCAGTACTTC.

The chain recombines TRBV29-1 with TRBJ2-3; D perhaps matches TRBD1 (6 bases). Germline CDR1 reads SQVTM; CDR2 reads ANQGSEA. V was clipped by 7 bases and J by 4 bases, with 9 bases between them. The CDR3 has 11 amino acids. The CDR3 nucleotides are TGCAGCGCCACAGGGTCAGATACGCAGTATTTT. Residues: CSATGSDTQYF.

In nucleotides, the CDR3 is TGTGCCAGCAGCACAGTCCCCCATCCGTACAATGAGCAGTTCTTC. Residues: CASSTVPHPYNEQFF. The gene calls are TRBV9 and TRBJ2-1; D remains ambiguous. This CDR3 is 15 amino acids long. The germline gives CDR1 SGDLS, CDR2 YYNGEE. Trimming pared 4 bases from V and 4 bases from J, leaving 15 bases between.

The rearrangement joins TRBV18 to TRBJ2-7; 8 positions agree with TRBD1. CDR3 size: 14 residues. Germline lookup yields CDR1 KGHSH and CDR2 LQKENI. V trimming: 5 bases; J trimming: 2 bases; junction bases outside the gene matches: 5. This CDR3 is CASSSGGPTYEQYF. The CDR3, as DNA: TGTGCCAGCTCATCAGGGGGCCCAACCTACGAGCAGTACTTC.

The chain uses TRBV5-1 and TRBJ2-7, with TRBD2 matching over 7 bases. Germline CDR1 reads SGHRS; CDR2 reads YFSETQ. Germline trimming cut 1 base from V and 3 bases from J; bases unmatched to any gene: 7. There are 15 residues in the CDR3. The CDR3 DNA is TGCGCCAGCAGCTTGAAGCTAGCGGCAATCTACGAGCAGTACTTC. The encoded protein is CASSLKLAAIYEQYF.

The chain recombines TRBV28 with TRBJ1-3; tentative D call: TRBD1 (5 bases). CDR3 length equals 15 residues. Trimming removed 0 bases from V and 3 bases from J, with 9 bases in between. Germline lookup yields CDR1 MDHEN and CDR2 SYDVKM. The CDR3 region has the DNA TGTGCCAGCAGTTTATGGGCAGGGCTTGGAAACACCATATATTTT. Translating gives CASSLWAGLGNTIYF.

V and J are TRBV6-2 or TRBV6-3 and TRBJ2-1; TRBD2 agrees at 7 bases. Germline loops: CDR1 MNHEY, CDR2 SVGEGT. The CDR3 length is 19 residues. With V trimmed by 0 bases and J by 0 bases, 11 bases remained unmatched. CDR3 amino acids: CASSYSRRGTKSSYNEQFF. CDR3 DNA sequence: TGTGCCAGCAGTTACTCTAGGCGGGGGACGAAGTCCTCCTACAATGAGCAGTTCTTC.